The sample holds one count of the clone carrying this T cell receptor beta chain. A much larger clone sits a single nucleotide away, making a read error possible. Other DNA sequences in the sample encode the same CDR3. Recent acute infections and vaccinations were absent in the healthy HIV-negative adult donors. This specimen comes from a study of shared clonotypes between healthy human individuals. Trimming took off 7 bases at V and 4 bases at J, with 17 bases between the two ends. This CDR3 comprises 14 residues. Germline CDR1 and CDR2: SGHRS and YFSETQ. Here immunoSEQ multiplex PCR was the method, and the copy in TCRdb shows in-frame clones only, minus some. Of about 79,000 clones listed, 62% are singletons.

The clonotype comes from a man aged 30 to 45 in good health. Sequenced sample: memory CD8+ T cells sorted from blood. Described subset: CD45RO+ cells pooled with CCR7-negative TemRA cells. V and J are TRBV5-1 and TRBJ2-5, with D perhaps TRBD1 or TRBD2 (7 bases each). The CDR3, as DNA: TGCGCCAGCGGACGGCAGGGGGAGGGAGAGACCCAGTACTTC. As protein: CASGRQGEGETQYF.